This T cell receptor (beta chain) was identified during a study of T cells after yellow fever vaccination. The germline gives CDR1 SGHTA, CDR2 FQGNSA. Trimming pared 5 bases from V and 4 bases from J, leaving 18 bases between. The CDR3 contains 15 residues. This clonotype has a handful of counts. MiXCR was run by TCRdb on the 5' RACE reads, yielding one entry per CDR3 protein. The repertoire includes about 550,000 distinct CDR3 sequences, 15% to 20% of them detected once, and 13% to 15% sits in the top ten. The clonotype comes from a young man who received the YFV17D yellow fever vaccine. The chain uses TRBV7-2 and TRBJ2-7; D may correspond to TRBD1 or TRBD2 (7 bases each). The input for sequencing was PBMCs, taken 15 days after the yellow fever booster vaccination. CDR3 nucleotide sequence: TGTGCCAGCAGCCAGGGGGGGCAGGGGGGTTACGAGCAGTACTTC. Amino acid sequence: CASSQGGQGGYEQYF.